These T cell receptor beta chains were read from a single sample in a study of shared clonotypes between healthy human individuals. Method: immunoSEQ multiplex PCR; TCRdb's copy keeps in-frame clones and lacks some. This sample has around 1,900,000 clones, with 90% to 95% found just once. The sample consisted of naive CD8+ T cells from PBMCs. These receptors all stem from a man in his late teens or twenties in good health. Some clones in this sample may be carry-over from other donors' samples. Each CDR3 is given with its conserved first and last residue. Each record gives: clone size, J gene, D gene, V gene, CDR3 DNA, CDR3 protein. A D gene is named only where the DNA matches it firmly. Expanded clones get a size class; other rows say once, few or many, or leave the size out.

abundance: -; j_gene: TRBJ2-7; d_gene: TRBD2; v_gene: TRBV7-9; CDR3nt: TGTGCCAGCAGCTTAGGTGGTAGCGGGAGCAATCGCTACGAGCAGTACTTC; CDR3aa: CASSLGGSGSNRYEQYF
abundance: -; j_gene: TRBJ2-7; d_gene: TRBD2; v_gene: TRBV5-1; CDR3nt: TGCGCCAGCAGCTTGGGACTAGCGGGAGCGCTCTCCTACGAGCAGTACTTC; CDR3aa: CASSLGLAGALSYEQYF
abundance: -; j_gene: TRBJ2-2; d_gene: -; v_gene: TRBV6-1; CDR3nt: TGTGCCAGCAGTGAGGCGGTTTTCGCCGGGGAGCTGTTTTTT; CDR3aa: CASSEAVFAGELFF
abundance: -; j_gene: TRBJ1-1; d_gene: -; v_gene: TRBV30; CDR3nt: TGTGCCTGGAGCGACCTGGGGGGAAACACTGAAGCTTTCTTT; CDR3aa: CAWSDLGGNTEAFF
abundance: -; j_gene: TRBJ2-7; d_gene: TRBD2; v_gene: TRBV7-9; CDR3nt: TGTGCCAGCAGCTTGAGCGGGAGGACCTACGAGCAGTACTTC; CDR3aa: CASSLSGRTYEQYF
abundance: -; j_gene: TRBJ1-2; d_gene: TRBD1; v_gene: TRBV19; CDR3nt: TGTGCCAGTAGCGACGGGACAGGCTACGCCTATGGCTACACCTTC; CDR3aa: CASSDGTGYAYGYTF
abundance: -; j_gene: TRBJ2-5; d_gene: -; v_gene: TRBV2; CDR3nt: TGTGCCAGCAAGACGTACCAAGAGACCCAGTACTTC; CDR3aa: CASKTYQETQYF
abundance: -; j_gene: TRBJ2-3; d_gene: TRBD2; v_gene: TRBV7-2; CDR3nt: TGTGCCAGCAGCTTAGCGGGAGGGGTGGGAGATACGCAGTATTTT; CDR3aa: CASSLAGGVGDTQYF
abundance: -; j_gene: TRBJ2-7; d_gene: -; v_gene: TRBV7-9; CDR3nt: TGTGCCAGCAGCTTAGGTGGTCCAGGTTCCTACGAGCAGTACTTC; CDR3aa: CASSLGGPGSYEQYF
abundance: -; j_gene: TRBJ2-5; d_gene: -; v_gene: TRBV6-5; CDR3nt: TGTGCCAGCAGAGCTCGGGGGTTTGGGAAAGAGACCCAGTACTTC; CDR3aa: CASRARGFGKETQYF
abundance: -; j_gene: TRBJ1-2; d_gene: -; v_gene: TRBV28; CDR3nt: TGTGCCACCCTCCCGAGAACTAACTATGGCTACACCTTC; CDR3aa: CATLPRTNYGYTF
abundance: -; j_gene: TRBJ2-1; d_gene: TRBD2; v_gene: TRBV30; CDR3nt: TGTGCCTGGAGTGTAGCCCTAGCGGGAACTAAATACAATGAGCAGTTCTTC; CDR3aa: CAWSVALAGTKYNEQFF
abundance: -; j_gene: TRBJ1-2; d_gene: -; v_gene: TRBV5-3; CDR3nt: TGTGCCAGAAGCTCCGACAGGATAGACTATGGCTACACCTTC; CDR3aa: CARSSDRIDYGYTF
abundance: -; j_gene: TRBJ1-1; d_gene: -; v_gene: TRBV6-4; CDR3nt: TGTGCCAGCAGTGTGGACACGAAGAACACTGAAGCTTTCTTT; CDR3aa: CASSVDTKNTEAFF
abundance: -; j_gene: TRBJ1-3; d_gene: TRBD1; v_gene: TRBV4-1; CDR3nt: TGCGCCAGCAGCCAAGTGACAGGGGAGAAAAACACCATATATTTT; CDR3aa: CASSQVTGEKNTIYF
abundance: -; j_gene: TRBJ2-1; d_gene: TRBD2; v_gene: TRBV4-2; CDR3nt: TGTGCCAGCAGCCAAGATGGGGTAGCGGGAGAGTCGAATGAGCAGTTCTTC; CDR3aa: CASSQDGVAGESNEQFF
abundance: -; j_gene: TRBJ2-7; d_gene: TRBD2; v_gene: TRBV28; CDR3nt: TGTGCCATCAGGAAAGCGGGAAGGAGCTCCTACGAGCAGTACTTC; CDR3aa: CAIRKAGRSSYEQYF
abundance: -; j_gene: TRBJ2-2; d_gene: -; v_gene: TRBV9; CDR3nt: TGTGCCAGCAGCGTAGCTGTGGCTAGCAACACCGGGGAGCTGTTTTTT; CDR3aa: CASSVAVASNTGELFF
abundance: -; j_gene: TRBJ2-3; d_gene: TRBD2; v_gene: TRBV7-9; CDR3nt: TGTGCCAGCAGCTACACTTACGTCGCGGGAGGCGGCACAGATACGCAGTATTTT; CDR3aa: CASSYTYVAGGGTDTQYF
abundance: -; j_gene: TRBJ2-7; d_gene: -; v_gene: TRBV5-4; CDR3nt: TGTGCCAGCAGCTCGGTGCCGGAGGGGGAAAGGTACGAGCAGTACTTC; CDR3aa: CASSSVPEGERYEQYF
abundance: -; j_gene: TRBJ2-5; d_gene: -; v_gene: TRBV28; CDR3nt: TGTGCCAGCAGTTTACTCGGGACCCGAAGGGAGACCCAGTACTTC; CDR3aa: CASSLLGTRRETQYF
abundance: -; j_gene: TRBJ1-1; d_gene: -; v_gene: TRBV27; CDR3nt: TGTGCCAGCACCAAGCCCGGGAACACTGAAGCTTTCTTT; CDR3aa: CASTKPGNTEAFF
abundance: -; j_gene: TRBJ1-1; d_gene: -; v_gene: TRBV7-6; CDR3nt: TGTGCCAGCAGTTTCCAACGCGGCGGGGACGGGATGAACACTGAAGCTTTCTTT; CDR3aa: CASSFQRGGDGMNTEAFF
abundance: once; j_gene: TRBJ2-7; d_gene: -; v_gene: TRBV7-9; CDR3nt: TGTGCCAGCAGCTTCCCCGCCAACTACGAGCAGTACTTC; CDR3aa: CASSFPANYEQYF
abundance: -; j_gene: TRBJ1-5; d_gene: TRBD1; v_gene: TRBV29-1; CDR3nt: TGCGGCGTTGAGTTTGCAGGGGGGAATCAGCCCCAGCATTTT; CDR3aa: CGVEFAGGNQPQHF
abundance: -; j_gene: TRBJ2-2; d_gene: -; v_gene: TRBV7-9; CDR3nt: TGTGCCAGCAGCTTAGGTGGGCCCCTACGGTCGACCGGGGAGCTGTTTTTT; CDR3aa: CASSLGGPLRSTGELFF
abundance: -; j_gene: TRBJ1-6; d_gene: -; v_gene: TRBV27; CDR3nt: TGTGCCAGCAGCCAAATTGGCGATTTATATAATTCACCCCTCCACTTT; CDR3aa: CASSQIGDLYNSPLHF
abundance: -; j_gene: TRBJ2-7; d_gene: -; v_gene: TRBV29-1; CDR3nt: TGCAGCGTTAGGTCCCCGGGTCAGGGTTGGTTCGAGCAGTACTTC; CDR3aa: CSVRSPGQGWFEQYF
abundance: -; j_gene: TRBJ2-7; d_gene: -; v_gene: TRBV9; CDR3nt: TGTGCCAGCAGCCTTACGACGGTGCCAGGTGGGGAGCAGTACTTC; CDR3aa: CASSLTTVPGGEQYF
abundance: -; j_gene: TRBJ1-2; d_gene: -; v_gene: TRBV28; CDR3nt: TGTGCCAGCAGTCCGTACGGGGCAGACAACTATGGCTACACCTTC; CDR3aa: CASSPYGADNYGYTF
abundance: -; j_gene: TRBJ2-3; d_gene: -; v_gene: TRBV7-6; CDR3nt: TGTGCCAGCAGCTTACTGGGGGCCACAGATACGCAGTATTTT; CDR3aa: CASSLLGATDTQYF
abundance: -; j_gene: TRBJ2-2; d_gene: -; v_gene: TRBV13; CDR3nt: TGTGCCAGCAGCCCCTTAGAGGGACCAAACACCGGGGAGCTGTTTTTT; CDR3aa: CASSPLEGPNTGELFF
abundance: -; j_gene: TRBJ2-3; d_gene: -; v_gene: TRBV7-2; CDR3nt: TGTGCCAGCAGCTTAGTTGCGCGAGATACGCAGTATTTT; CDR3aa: CASSLVARDTQYF